This is a list of T cell receptor beta chains from one sample in a study of control samples from healthy donors and cancer patients. Assay: immunoSEQ multiplex PCR; the TCRdb copy retains only in-frame clones and omits some. The sample has 50,000 to 65,000 clones; approximately 90% are singletons. The specimen sequenced was PBMCs. The origin of the receptors is a young man with colorectal cancer. Each CDR3 is given with its conserved first and last residue. The D gene is left open where the match is weak. Where a row states a size, it is once, few, many or the class of an expanded clone; other rows omit it.

j_call | d_call | v_call | clone_size | cdr3_nt | cdr3_aa
TRBJ2-6 | TRBD1 | TRBV27 | - | TGTGCCAGCAGTTCCCCGACAGGGACAGGGGCCAACGTCCTGACTTTC | CASSSPTGTGANVLTF
TRBJ2-1 | - | TRBV9 | - | TGTGCCAGCAGCGTAGCTGGCGGGGCTGGTTACAATGAGCAGTTCTTC | CASSVAGGAGYNEQFF
TRBJ1-1 | - | TRBV7-9 | - | TGTGCCAGCAGCTTAGAGGGAGCGGGGGTGACTGAAGCTTTCTTT | CASSLEGAGVTEAFF
TRBJ1-3 | - | TRBV12-3/TRBV12-4 | - | TGTGCCACCAGTTCAGAGATTCTAGACACCATATATTTT | CATSSEILDTIYF
TRBJ1-5 | TRBD1 | TRBV2 | - | TGTGCCAGCAGCTCCGGGACAGGGAGTCAGCCCCAGCATTTT | CASSSGTGSQPQHF
TRBJ1-1 | - | TRBV15 | - | TGTGCCACCAGCAGTCGGGGGATCCCTGAAGCTTTCTTT | CATSSRGIPEAFF
TRBJ2-2 | - | TRBV7-6 | - | TGTGCCAGCAGTGGACAGCCCTCCGGGGAGCTGTTTTTT | CASSGQPSGELFF
TRBJ1-5 | TRBD1 | TRBV6-6 | - | TGTGCCAGCAGTCGCATTCAGGGGGCGAACAATCAGCCCCAGCATTTT | CASSRIQGANNQPQHF
TRBJ1-5 | - | TRBV30 | once | TGTGCCTGGAAGGCGGGAGATCAGCCCCAGCATTTT | CAWKAGDQPQHF
TRBJ1-2 | - | TRBV7-9 | - | TGTGCCAGCAGCTTATATCAGGACGGGGGACGCTACACCTTC | CASSLYQDGGRYTF
TRBJ2-3 | TRBD1 | TRBV6-2/TRBV6-3 | - | TGTGCCAGCAGTCGCACAGGGGGTGGCACAGATACGCAGTATTTT | CASSRTGGGTDTQYF
TRBJ2-1 | TRBD2 | TRBV30 | - | TGTGCCACCTCCTTAGCGGGGGAGCGCTCCTACAATGAGCAGTTCTTC | CATSLAGERSYNEQFF
TRBJ1-3 | - | TRBV30 | - | TGTGCCTGGAGTGTACGCGTGAGGCGATCTGGAAACACCATATATTTT | CAWSVRVRRSGNTIYF
TRBJ1-5 | TRBD1 | TRBV6-5 | - | TGTGCCAGCACCGGACAGGGGGCTGATCAGCCCCAGCATTTT | CASTGQGADQPQHF
TRBJ2-3 | TRBD2 | TRBV4-2 | - | TGTGCCAGCAGCCAGCTTCGGCCAGCGGGGAGCACAGATACGCAGTATTTT | CASSQLRPAGSTDTQYF
TRBJ1-1 | TRBD1 | TRBV7-8 | - | TGTGCCAGCAGCTATGACAGGGGTATGGACACTGAAGCTTTCTTT | CASSYDRGMDTEAFF
TRBJ1-1 | - | TRBV29-1 | - | TGCAGCGTTGACCCTTTCGGGCCTAAGAACACTGAAGCTTTCTTT | CSVDPFGPKNTEAFF
TRBJ1-6 | - | TRBV6-5 | - | TGTGCCAGCAGTTACTCGACGTGGGATTCACCCCTCCACTTT | CASSYSTWDSPLHF
TRBJ1-5 | - | TRBV6-5 | - | TGTGCCAGCAGTTACCGACAGCAAAATCAGCCCCAGCATTTT | CASSYRQQNQPQHF
TRBJ2-7 | TRBD2 | TRBV13 | - | TGTGCCAGCAGCCCGTTTGCGGGGGGGCTTAGCTCCTACGAGCAGTACTTC | CASSPFAGGLSSYEQYF
TRBJ1-4 | TRBD1 | TRBV18 | - | TGTGCCAGCTCACCCCGCCAGGGGGCTGGAAATGAAAAACTGTTTTTT | CASSPRQGAGNEKLFF
TRBJ2-5 | TRBD1 | TRBV19 | - | TGTGCCAGTAGTACGGGACAGGCTGGGGAGACCCAGTACTTC | CASSTGQAGETQYF
TRBJ1-4 | - | TRBV7-2 | - | TGTGCCAGCAGCAGGGGCCCCTTTGCTAATGAAAAACTGTTTTTT | CASSRGPFANEKLFF
TRBJ1-2 | - | TRBV19 | - | TGTGCCAGTAGTATAGTTGCAAGGGGACGGGATGGCTACACCTTC | CASSIVARGRDGYTF
TRBJ1-6 | TRBD1 | TRBV25-1 | - | TGTGCCAGCAGTGACCAGACAGGGAAAAGTTCACCCCTCCACTTT | CASSDQTGKSSPLHF
TRBJ1-6 | - | TRBV14 | - | TGTGCCAGCAGCCAAGTTCCGGTTTCACCCCTCCACTTT | CASSQVPVSPLHF
TRBJ2-7 | TRBD2 | TRBV20-1 | once | TGCAGTGCTAGTATGACTAGCTATCCTTACGAGCAGTACTTC | CSASMTSYPYEQYF
TRBJ2-1 | - | TRBV24-1 | - | TGTGCCACCAGTGATAACTTAACGGGCAGGCAGTTCTTC | CATSDNLTGRQFF
TRBJ2-7 | TRBD1 | TRBV19 | - | TGTGCCAGTAGTATTTCCGGGACAGGGGGTAGCTACGAGCAGTACTTC | CASSISGTGGSYEQYF
TRBJ2-3 | TRBD2 | TRBV5-6 | - | TGTGCCAGCACCGAGGGACTAGCGAGGGGAGGACGGTATTTT | CASTEGLARGGRYF
TRBJ2-3 | TRBD1 | TRBV29-1 | - | TGCAGCGTATCGGGACAGTCTAGCACAGATACGCAGTATTTT | CSVSGQSSTDTQYF
TRBJ2-3 | TRBD1 | TRBV6-1 | - | TGTGCCAGCAGTGCGACCCTATTGGGGACAGCTAGCACAGATACGCAGTATTTT | CASSATLLGTASTDTQYF
TRBJ1-1 | - | TRBV4-1 | - | TGCGCCAGCAGCCAAGATCGGGGGACTGAAGCTTTCTTT | CASSQDRGTEAFF
TRBJ1-5 | - | TRBV19 | - | TGTGCCAGTAGTATAATCCTTCTAGAAGGACAGCCCCAGCATTTT | CASSIILLEGQPQHF
TRBJ2-1 | - | TRBV9 | - | TGTGCCAGCAGCATCTCTAGTTTCTATGAGCAGTTCTTC | CASSISSFYEQFF
TRBJ1-5 | - | TRBV19 | - | TGTGCCAGTAGTAATCGGTCCACGATAACTCAGCCCCAGCATTTT | CASSNRSTITQPQHF
TRBJ1-2 | - | TRBV10-3 | - | TGTGCCATCAGTGAGGAACAGTCTTATGGCTACACCTTC | CAISEEQSYGYTF
TRBJ2-2 | - | TRBV7-7 | - | TGTGCTAGCAGCTTAGAGAGGGCGAGCACCGGGGAGCTGTTTTTT | CASSLERASTGELFF
TRBJ2-1 | TRBD2 | TRBV6-1 | - | TGTGCCAGCAGTGAATATGGGGGGGGTTCCTACAATGAGCAGTTCTTC | CASSEYGGGSYNEQFF
TRBJ2-1 | - | TRBV5-1 | - | TGCGCCAGCACCCGAGAGGGGGGGGGTAACAATGAGCAGTTCTTC | CASTREGGGNNEQFF
TRBJ1-6 | TRBD1 | TRBV6-5 | once | TGTGCCACCTTCTGGGACAGGGGTAATTCACCCCTCCACTTT | CATFWDRGNSPLHF
TRBJ2-1 | TRBD1 | TRBV10-3 | - | TGTGCCATCAGAGGACAGGGGAATGAGCAGTTCTTC | CAIRGQGNEQFF
TRBJ1-3 | TRBD1 | TRBV9 | - | TGTGCCAGCAGCGAACGAGGGGACAGGGCCGGAAACACCATATATTTT | CASSERGDRAGNTIYF
TRBJ1-2 | TRBD1 | TRBV4-2 | - | TGTGCCAGCAGCCCTCAAACAGGGGGCTATGGCTACACCTTC | CASSPQTGGYGYTF
TRBJ2-5 | - | TRBV11-2 | - | TGTGCCAGCAGCCCTAGATCGAGGGCAGAGACCCAGTACTTC | CASSPRSRAETQYF
TRBJ1-1 | - | TRBV29-1 | - | TGCAGCGTTGAAGCGGTGATGGCTTTCTTT | CSVEAVMAFF
TRBJ2-7 | - | TRBV30 | - | TGTGCCTGGCAGACAGCCTACGAGCAGTACTTC | CAWQTAYEQYF
TRBJ1-1 | - | TRBV9 | few | TGTGCCAGCAGCGTAGGACCAGACACTGAAGCTTTCTTT | CASSVGPDTEAFF
TRBJ1-1 | - | TRBV14 | - | TGTGCCAGCAGCCATTCAAGTGAAGCTTTCTTT | CASSHSSEAFF
TRBJ1-5 | - | TRBV4-3 | - | TGCGCCAGCAGCCAAAGTTACCTGTCGGACCAGCCCCAGCATTTT | CASSQSYLSDQPQHF
TRBJ1-5 | - | TRBV6-5 | - | TGTGCCAGCAGTCAGACAGGTAGCAATCAGCCCCAGCATTTT | CASSQTGSNQPQHF